What follows are 29 T cell receptor beta chains derived from one specimen sequenced in a study of shared clonotypes between healthy human individuals. Assay: immunoSEQ multiplex PCR; the TCRdb copy retains only in-frame clones and omits some. The profile covers about 1.9 million clones, with 93% appearing a single time and around 1.7% taken by the ten largest. CD8 cells regarded as naive lacked CD45RO, were positively chosen for CCR7, and omitted terminally differentiated effector memory CD45RA+ cells. Material: naive CD8+ T cells from PBMCs. Receptor source: a man between 18 and 29 years old in good health. Some clones in this sample may be carry-over from other donors' samples.

This clone was found once. J is TRBJ1-2 and V is TRBV27; D not resolved. Between the trimmed V and J ends, which lost 0 bases and 4 bases, there was a span of 12 bases. Germline-derived CDR1 and CDR2 are MNHEY and SMNVEV (reference sequence). The CDR3 consists of 15 residues. CDR3: CASSLSIQFSYGYTF. CDR3 nucleotide sequence: TGTGCCAGCAGTTTATCGATACAATTTTCCTATGGCTACACCTTC.

This rearrangement joins TRBV7-2 to TRBJ1-1; D not resolved. The V end lost 4 bases, the J end lost 2 bases, and 11 bases lay between the germline ends. The CDR3 contains 14 residues. Germline CDR1 and CDR2: SGHTA and FQGNSA. The CDR3 loop reads CASSSRAPNTEAFF. In DNA form, the CDR3 reads TGTGCCAGCAGCTCCCGGGCCCCTAACACTGAAGCTTTCTTT.

The chain carries TRBV4-1 and TRBJ2-2; D may be TRBD2 (5 bases). The CDR3 loop spans 17 amino acids. With 0 bases removed from V and 1 base from J, the gap between germline ends came to 12 bases. Germline V gene lookup returns CDR1 MGHRA and CDR2 YSYEKL. The CDR3: CASSQDALVLNTGELFF. The CDR3, as DNA: TGCGCCAGCAGCCAAGATGCACTAGTACTGAACACCGGGGAGCTGTTTTTT.

The J gene is TRBJ1-3, the V gene TRBV5-4, with D unclear. V was pared by 2 bases and J by 0 bases, with 3 bases between. From germline, CDR1 is SGHNT and CDR2 YYREEE (reference sequence). The CDR3 has 13 amino acids. Here the CDR3 DNA reads TGTGCCAGCAGCTTTAACTCTGGAAACACCATATATTTT. Translation: CASSFNSGNTIYF. Full variable domain (remainder filled in from reference TRBV5-4 and TRBJ1-3): ETGVTQSPTHLIKTRGQQVTLRCSSQSGHNTVSWYQQALGQGPQFIFQYYREEENGRGNFPPRFSGLQFPNYSSELNVNALELDDSALYLCASSFNSGNTIYFGEGSWLTVV.

This chain links TRBV9 with TRBJ2-7, with 11 bases that match TRBD2. Per the germline V gene, CDR1 is SGDLS and CDR2 is YYNGEE. The CDR3 is 15 residues long. The J segment lost 5 bases and the V segment lost 3 bases, leaving 7 bases of the junction unmatched. The CDR3 here is CASSGRLAGSDEQYF. For the CDR3, the DNA is TGTGCCAGCAGCGGCAGACTAGCGGGGTCCGACGAGCAGTACTTC.

The V call is TRBV10-3, the J call TRBJ2-6; D is undetermined. Trimming left V 1 base short and J 3 bases short, with 16 bases between. In germline, CDR1 is ENHRY, CDR2 SYGVKD. There are 18 residues in the CDR3. The CDR3 DNA sequence: TGTGCCATCAGTGAGTATAAGCCCGCCCGGAGTGGGGCCAACGTCCTGACTTTC. It codes for CAISEYKPARSGANVLTF.

The chain uses TRBV7-9 and TRBJ1-1, with 7 positions matching TRBD1. V lost 5 bases and J lost 2; bases outside the gene matches: 11. Germline V gene data show CDR1 as SEHNR and CDR2 as FQNEAQ (reference sequence). This CDR3 has 16 amino acids. The CDR3 protein is CASSPTNRGYNTEAFF. The CDR3 nucleotides are TGTGCCAGCAGCCCGACTAACAGGGGCTACAACACTGAAGCTTTCTTT.

The chain employs TRBV19 and TRBJ2-1; a possible D gene is TRBD2 (6 bases). The CDR3 is made up of 15 amino acids. From germline, CDR1 is LNHDA and CDR2 SQIVND (reference sequence). The V end lost 7 bases, the J end lost 7 bases, and 20 bases lay between the germline ends. CDR3 region: CASTIGGSLRNEQFF. The CDR3, as DNA: TGTGCCAGTACCATAGGAGGGAGCTTGAGGAATGAGCAGTTCTTC.

A word on this clone: One end of the junction does not line up with germline, which may come from a read error. The chain combines TRBV28 with TRBJ2-7; 7 bases are shared with TRBD1. The CDR3 loop spans 14 amino acids. Germline assignment: CDR1 MDHEN and CDR2 SYDVKM. CDR3 region: CASSGDRVSHEQYF. The DNA of the CDR3 is TGTGCCAGCTCTGGAGACAGGGTCTCCCACGAGCAGTACTTC.

The chain uses TRBV11-2 and TRBJ2-7; no reliable D call. The CDR3 totals 12 residues. Trimming shortened V by 5 bases and J by 5 bases, and 10 bases separated the two germline ends. Germline V gene sequence: CDR1 SGHAT, CDR2 FQNNGV. The CDR3 DNA is TGTGCCAGCAGCCACGAAGGGAACGAGCAGTACTTC. It translates to CASSHEGNEQYF.

Turning to this clone: The same CDR3 also results from other DNA sequences found in this sample. This chain connects TRBV5-1 to TRBJ1-4; D is unresolved. In germline, CDR1 is SGHRS, CDR2 YFSETQ. The CDR3 spans 15 residues. Trimming took off 0 bases at V and 5 bases at J, with 11 bases between the two ends. CDR3 loop: CASSLVGAGNEKLFF. Written as DNA, the CDR3 is TGCGCCAGCAGCTTGGTAGGCGCGGGGAATGAAAAACTGTTTTTT.

The J gene is TRBJ1-5, the V gene TRBV2; 9 bases agree with TRBD1. The CDR3 extends over 14 amino acids. Trimming cost V 6 bases and J 7 bases; bases outside gene matches: 7. Germline CDR1 SNHLY, CDR2 FYNNEI. The DNA of the CDR3 is TGTGCCAGCAGGGCAACAGGGGGCCACCAGCCCCAGCATTTT. Protein sequence: CASRATGGHQPQHF.

This chain joins TRBV11-2 and TRBJ2-3, with D tentatively TRBD2 (6 bases). CDR1 and CDR2 (germline): SGHAT, FQNNGV. Trimming took off 2 bases at V and 0 bases at J, with 9 bases between the two ends. There are 15 residues in the CDR3. CDR3 DNA sequence: TGTGCCAGCAGCTTATGGCGGGGTAGCACAGATACGCAGTATTTT. It codes for CASSLWRGSTDTQYF.

V is TRBV7-2 and J is TRBJ2-1; 9 positions agree with TRBD1. The CDR3 length is 17 residues. With 4 bases clipped from V and 7 bases from J, the junction kept 14 bases outside the gene matches. From germline, CDR1 is SGHTA and CDR2 FQGNSA. Written as DNA, the CDR3 is TGTGCCAGCAGCTGGCCGCTAACAGGGGGCGGTAAAAATGAGCAGTTCTTC. Translation gives CASSWPLTGGGKNEQFF.

This chain links TRBV29-1 with TRBJ2-2; no clear D. The CDR3 contains 13 residues. Trimming took 0 bases from V and 6 from J, leaving 8 bases between them. Germline V gene data show CDR1 as SQVTM and CDR2 as ANQGSEA. This CDR3 is CSVEDKASGELFF. In nucleotides, the CDR3 is TGCAGCGTTGAAGATAAGGCCTCCGGGGAGCTGTTTTTT.

This rearrangement joins TRBV9 to TRBJ2-7, with D unclear. Germline V gene data show CDR1 as SGDLS and CDR2 as YYNGEE. V was shortened by 0 bases and J by 3 bases, with 13 bases between the two germline ends. This CDR3 has 15 amino acids. CDR3 nucleotides: TGTGCCAGCAGCGTAGCAGAAAGGCTGGGCTACGAGCAGTACTTC. This encodes CASSVAERLGYEQYF.

This rearrangement joins TRBV25-1 to TRBJ2-3; D is possibly TRBD1 or TRBD2 (5 bases each). CDR3 length: 15 residues. The ends were cut back, 7 bases at V and 0 bases at J, with 14 bases in the middle. CDR1 and CDR2 from the germline V gene are MGHDK and SYGVNS. The DNA of the CDR3 is TGTGCCAGCAAGGGGAACGGAGGTAGCACAGATACGCAGTATTTT. Protein sequence: CASKGNGGSTDTQYF.

V is TRBV6-5 and J is TRBJ2-3; 9 bases line up with TRBD1. After removal of 8 bases from V and 5 bases from J, the junction contained 8 bases not matched to a gene. Germline CDR1 and CDR2: MNHEY and SVGAGI. The CDR3 is 14 residues long. For the CDR3, the DNA is TGTGCCAGCCTGAACAGGGGGCATCAAGATACGCAGTATTTT. Its translation is CASLNRGHQDTQYF.

The chain employs TRBV5-5 and TRBJ1-1, with unresolved D. Germline lookup yields CDR1 SGHKS and CDR2 YYEKEE (reference sequence). The CDR3 is made up of 14 amino acids. V lost 0 bases, J lost 5 bases, and 11 bases lay in between. Written as DNA, the CDR3 is TGTGCCAGCAGCTTGGAGTTCACCGGGACTGAAGCTTTCTTT. This encodes CASSLEFTGTEAFF.

The CDR3 reads CASSSTGINEKLFF. In DNA, the CDR3 is TGCGCCAGCAGCTCGACAGGAATTAATGAAAAACTGTTTTTT. V gene TRBV5-1 combines with J gene TRBJ1-4, with a tentative D call TRBD1 (6 bases). The CDR3 has 14 amino acids. Per germline, CDR1 SGHRS and CDR2 YFSETQ. Between the trimmed V and J ends, which lost 3 bases and 4 bases, there was a span of 10 bases.

CDR3 in amino acids: CASSLYSTDTQYF. CDR3 nucleotide sequence: TGTGCCAGCAGCTTGTACAGCACAGATACGCAGTATTTT. The genes are TRBV7-2 and TRBJ2-3, with D hard to call. Germline V gene data show CDR1 as SGHTA and CDR2 as FQGNSA. V shed 3 bases and J shed 0 bases, with 4 bases lying between them. The CDR3 is 13 residues long. Full variable domain (rest looked up from reference TRBV7-2 and TRBJ2-3): GAGVSQSPSNKVTEKGKDVELRCDPISGHTALYWYRQSLGQGLEFLIYFQGNSAPDKSGLPSDRFSAERTGGSVSTLTIQRTQQEDSAVYLCASSLYSTDTQYFGPGTRLTVL.

This clone has only one observation. This chain links TRBV27 with TRBJ2-5, with D unclear. CDR3 length equals 17 residues. Trimming took off 5 bases at V and 1 base at J, with 20 bases between the two ends. Germline V CDR1 and CDR2: MNHEY, SMNVEV (reference sequence). The CDR3 reads CASSPLLLQALQETQYF. The CDR3 DNA is TGTGCCAGCAGTCCGCTCCTCTTGCAGGCTCTCCAAGAGACCCAGTACTTC.

V usage is TRBV4-1 and J usage is TRBJ2-7; D may correspond to TRBD1 or TRBD2 (5 bases each). This CDR3 is 14 amino acids long. Deletions cut 4 bases from V and 0 bases from J, with 10 bases between. CDR1 is MGHRA and CDR2 is YSYEKL in the germline V gene. CDR3 region: CASSPGRNSYEQYF. The CDR3 DNA reads as TGCGCCAGCAGCCCGGGACGGAACTCCTACGAGCAGTACTTC.

As regards this clone: Additional DNA sequences in this sample encode the identical CDR3. V usage is TRBV11-2 and J usage is TRBJ2-1; D not resolved. This CDR3 has 12 amino acids. Trimming cost V 3 bases and J 7 bases, with 7 bases left between them. The V gene's germline CDR1 is SGHAT and CDR2 FQNNGV. The CDR3 nucleotides read TGTGCCAGCAGCTTGCTGGTGAATGAGCAGTTCTTC. It specifies CASSLLVNEQFF. Complete variable domain (other parts from reference TRBV11-2 and TRBJ2-1): EAGVAQSPRYKIIEKRQSVAFWCNPISGHATLYWYQQILGQGPKLLIQFQNNGVVDDSQLPKDRFSAERLKGVDSTLKIQPAKLEDSAVYLCASSLLVNEQFFGPGTRLTVL.

The J gene is TRBJ2-7, the V gene TRBV4-3; 8 nucleotides line up with TRBD1. The germline V gene encodes CDR1 LGHNA and CDR2 YSLEER. There are 18 residues in the CDR3. Losses at the gene ends were 3 bases for V and 2 bases for J; bases not matched to a gene: 15. The CDR3 DNA follows: TGCGCCAGCAGCCAGGAACTAAGCCGGACAGGGAGCCCCTACGAGCAGTACTTC. It specifies CASSQELSRTGSPYEQYF.

This clone came up once. The rearrangement joins TRBV27 to TRBJ2-7, with TRBD2 matching over 9 bases. The J segment lost 7 bases and the V segment lost 4 bases, leaving 8 bases of the junction unmatched. The CDR3 loop spans 14 amino acids. Looked up from germline, CDR1 is MNHEY and CDR2 is SMNVEV (reference sequence). CDR3 sequence: CASSSPGTSSEQYF. The CDR3 nucleotides read TGTGCCAGCAGTTCCCCCGGGACTAGCTCTGAGCAGTACTTC.

The chain couples TRBV28 to TRBJ2-2; a possible D gene is TRBD1 (6 bases). Germline CDR1 is MDHEN and CDR2 is SYDVKM. The CDR3 has 16 amino acids. Trimming stripped 6 bases from V and 3 bases from J, with 17 bases between. CDR3 sequence reads: CASSLWTAADTGELFF. CDR3 DNA sequence: TGTGCCAGCAGCCTATGGACAGCCGCGGACACCGGGGAGCTGTTTTTT.

This chain connects TRBV11-1 to TRBJ2-5; no clear D. In germline, CDR1 is SGHAT, CDR2 FQDESV (reference sequence). The CDR3 extends over 16 amino acids. V lost 5 bases, J lost 5 bases, and 21 bases lay in between. The CDR3 DNA is TGTGCCAGCAGCCTTTTCCGACTTAGGGATAGTGAGACCCAGTACTTC. Translated, it gives CASSLFRLRDSETQYF.

In the case of this clone: In the same sample, other DNA sequences code for this CDR3. CDR3 bases: TGTGCCAGCAGCTTGGGGGCTTCCTACGAGCAGTACTTC. As protein: CASSLGASYEQYF. This rearrangement joins TRBV5-6 to TRBJ2-7; D call uncertain. This CDR3 region has 13 residues. V lost 0 bases and J 1 base, leaving 5 bases between the germline ends. Germline V gene sequence: CDR1 SGHDT, CDR2 YYEEEE.